The clone carrying this T cell receptor beta chain was seen a single time. Random hexamers served to reverse transcribe roughly 0.5 to 1 ug RNA. Amplification of TCR beta CDR3 was carried out by immunoSEQ multiplex PCR, which covered 54 Vbeta and 13 Jbeta segments. TCRdb re-called the immunoSEQ multiplex PCR reads through MiXCR, storing one row per CDR3 protein. The data show fewer than 95,000 distinct CDR3 sequences, around 96% seen once. The sample belongs to a study of CD8 T cells in Susac syndrome. Study details: At the time their blood was drawn, patients with Susac syndrome were either therapy-naive, on corticosteroids (with some of them also receiving intravenous immunoglobulin), or on intravenous immunoglobulin alone.

Germline lookup yields CDR1 LNHDA and CDR2 SQIVND (reference sequence). Trimming pared 10 bases from V and 0 bases from J, leaving 3 bases between. This CDR3 spans 11 amino acids. CD8+ and CD4+ T cells from blood underwent TCR beta sequencing, which was carried out in a high-throughput format. The sample was CD8+ T cells from PBMCs. The chain combines TRBV19 with TRBJ2-2, with D unclear. This receptor was obtained from a human donor with Susac syndrome. CDR3 region: CATANTGELFF. The CDR3 DNA reads TGTGCCACCGCGAACACCGGGGAGCTGTTTTTT.